This paragraph reports one T cell receptor beta chain. This record belongs to a study of blood T cell repertoires in COVID-19. Study-wide context: Acute and convalescent COVID-19 samples came from the United States, Italy and Spain. PBMCs, B-cell-depleted T cells, or T cells were the source of the cDNA or gDNA that made up the material.

Methods used by the authors: Amplification from reference gene primers served as the basis for estimated nucleated cell counts. The assay was immunoSEQ multiplex PCR, and TCRdb's table has in-frame clones only and misses some. V and J calls and clone size are given by that table; D and trimming were obtained from the DNA. The sample consists of under 70,000 clones, about nine tenths of them appearing once. This receptor was identified in a woman between 18 and 29 years old with acute or convalescent COVID-19. The specimen was peripheral blood.

The chain's CDR3 is CASGSWTSGGLGHEQFF. The DNA of the CDR3 is TGTGCCAGCGGATCCTGGACTAGCGGGGGCCTTGGACATGAGCAGTTCTTC. This chain links TRBV27 with TRBJ2-1; TRBD2 matches at 13 bases. The germline CDR1 and CDR2 sequences are MNHEY and SMNVEV (reference sequence). Trimming took 8 bases from V and 8 from J; bases not matched to a gene: 15. There are 17 residues in the CDR3.